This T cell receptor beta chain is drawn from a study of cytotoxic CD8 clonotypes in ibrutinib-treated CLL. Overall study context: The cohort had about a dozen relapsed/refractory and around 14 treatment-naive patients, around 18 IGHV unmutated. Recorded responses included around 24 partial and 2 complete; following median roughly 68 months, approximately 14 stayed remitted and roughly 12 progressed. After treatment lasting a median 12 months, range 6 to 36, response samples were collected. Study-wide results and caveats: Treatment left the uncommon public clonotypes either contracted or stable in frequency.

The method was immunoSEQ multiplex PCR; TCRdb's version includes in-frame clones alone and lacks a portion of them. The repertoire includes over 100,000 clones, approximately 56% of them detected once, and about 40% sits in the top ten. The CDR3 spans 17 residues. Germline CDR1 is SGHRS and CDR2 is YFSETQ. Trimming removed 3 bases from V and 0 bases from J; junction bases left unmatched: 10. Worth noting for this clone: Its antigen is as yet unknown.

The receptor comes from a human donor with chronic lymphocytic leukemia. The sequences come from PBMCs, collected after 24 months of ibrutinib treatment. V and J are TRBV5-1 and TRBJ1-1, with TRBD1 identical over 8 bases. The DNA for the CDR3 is TGCGCCAGCAGCTCGGCCCCAGGGGGCCTGATGAACACTGAAGCTTTCTTT. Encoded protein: CASSSAPGGLMNTEAFF.